This is a list of T cell receptor beta chains from one sample in a study of blood T cells in healthy people across ages. From the 5' RACE reads, TCRdb called clonotypes with MiXCR, one entry per CDR3 protein. This sample carries 1.4 million to 1.5 million distinct CDR3 sequences, 40% to 50% of them seen once, and the ten largest clones take around 8%. What was sequenced was blood. These TCRs come from a young woman in good health. Both conserved end residues are part of each CDR3. Fields, in order: D gene, J gene, V gene, clone size, CDR3 DNA, CDR3 protein. The D gene is left open where the match is weak. Expanded clones get a size class; other rows say once, few or many, or leave the size out.

-	TRBJ2-3	TRBV2	-	TGTGCCAGTAGCCCGGGGCAAGAGTGGGCAGATACGCAGTATTTT	CASSPGQEWADTQYF
-	TRBJ2-7	TRBV9	few	TGTGCCAGCAGCGTAATCCGGGGATCCTACAATGAGCAGTACTTC	CASSVIRGSYNEQYF
-	TRBJ2-3	TRBV10-3	many	TGTGCCATCAGTGGATCAGGGACAAACTCAGATACGCAGTATTTT	CAISGSGTNSDTQYF
-	TRBJ2-3	TRBV7-2	many	TGTGCCAGCGGGGGGACCAACACAGATACGCAGTATTTT	CASGGTNTDTQYF
TRBD2	TRBJ2-3	TRBV3-1	-	TGTGCCAGCAGCCAAGAAAATCGGGCTAGCGGGAGCTCTAGCACAGATACGCAGTATTTT	CASSQENRASGSSSTDTQYF
-	TRBJ1-1	TRBV6-6	-	TGTGCCAGCAGTTACAAGGGGCGCGAAGCTTTCTTT	CASSYKGREAFF
TRBD2	TRBJ2-7	TRBV29-1	-	TGCAGCGTCGGTAGCGGGCTCGATGAGCAGTACTTC	CSVGSGLDEQYF
-	TRBJ2-7	TRBV5-1	few	TGCGCCAGCAGCTTGGCCATACCATCCTACAATGAGCAGTACTTC	CASSLAIPSYNEQYF
-	TRBJ1-5	TRBV6-5	-	TGTGCCAGCAGTTACGCTGGCGAGACCCAGCATTTT	CASSYAGETQHF
-	TRBJ2-7	TRBV5-1	-	TGCGCCAGCAGGTGGCAGGGTAACGAGCAGTACTTC	CASRWQGNEQYF
-	TRBJ2-7	TRBV9	-	TGTGCCAGCAGCGTGGAGCAGGGAGGTATCTACGAGCAGTACTTC	CASSVEQGGIYEQYF
TRBD2	TRBJ2-1	TRBV4-2	few	TGTGCCAGCAGCCAAGATCTGAGCGGGAGGCTTCACAATGAGCAGTTCTTC	CASSQDLSGRLHNEQFF
-	TRBJ1-1	TRBV12-5	few	TGTGCTAGTGGTTTGGAGGTGGGGTCTGGGAACACTGAAGCTTTCTTT	CASGLEVGSGNTEAFF
-	TRBJ2-5	TRBV5-1	-	TGCGCCAGCAGCTTGGATACATTCCGAAGTGGTGAGCAGTACTTC	CASSLDTFRSGEQYF
TRBD2	TRBJ2-1	TRBV11-2	few	TGTGCCAGCAGCTTAGTATACGGGAGGCCGAACAATGAGCAGTTCTTC	CASSLVYGRPNNEQFF
TRBD2	TRBJ2-1	TRBV12-3/TRBV12-4	-	TGTGCCAGTTTAGCGGGAGGTTATCACGAGCAGTTCTTC	CASLAGGYHEQFF
-	TRBJ2-2	TRBV7-9	few	TGCGCCAGCAGCTTGGAAGGGGCCGGGGAGCTGTTTTTT	CASSLEGAGELFF
TRBD2	TRBJ2-3	TRBV7-2	few	TGTGCCAGCAGCCCCCGGACTAGCGGAGCTAGCACAGATACGCAGTATTTT	CASSPRTSGASTDTQYF
-	TRBJ2-7	TRBV2	few	TGTGCCAGCGCCTACAATGAGCAGTACTTC	CASAYNEQYF
-	TRBJ1-1	TRBV28	-	TGTGCCAGCAGTTTGGCATCCTCAGGGGACACTGAAGCTTTCTTT	CASSLASSGDTEAFF